This TCR beta chain was identified in a study of Graves' ophthalmopathy and Graves' hyperthyroidism. Overall study results and limits: Among expanded thyroid clonotypes above 0.001 frequency, most also occurred in blood.

The study amplified TCR beta CDR3 regions using RNA transcripts. Following a first-round RT-PCR that used HTBI primers, a second-round multiplex PCR was carried out. TCRdb independently ran MiXCR on the multiplex PCR reads; one entry per CDR3 protein. The profile shows 300,000 to 400,000 distinct CDR3 sequences, about 18% of them singletons. This clonotype was detected many times. Its target is unknown. Sequencing used peripheral blood. The receptor comes from an adult woman with stable Graves' hyperthyroidism.

The CDR3 spells CASSLVPSGSSYEQYF. The CDR3 region has the DNA TGTGCCAGCAGCTTAGTACCTAGCGGGAGTTCCTACGAGCAGTACTTC. The rearrangement joins TRBV7-2 to TRBJ2-7; TRBD2 matches at 10 bases. The CDR3 contains 16 residues. Germline trimming cut 1 base from V and 1 base from J; bases unmatched to any gene: 4. CDR1 SGHTA and CDR2 FQGNSA come from the germline V gene. Complete variable domain (other parts from reference TRBV7-2 and TRBJ2-7): GAGVSQSPSNKVTEKGKDVELRCDPISGHTALYWYRQSLGQGLEFLIYFQGNSAPDKSGLPSDRFSAERTGGSVSTLTIQRTQQEDSAVYLCASSLVPSGSSYEQYFGPGTRLTVT.